Below are 21 T cell receptor beta chains sequenced from a single sample in a study of cytomegalovirus exposure and HLA in healthy donors. The PCR was carried out with 60 Vbeta primers and 13 Jbeta primers. Clones were read by immunoSEQ multiplex PCR, and TCRdb kept only the in-frame ones, dropping some. The repertoire includes about 88,000 clones, 85% to 90% of them detected once, and roughly 2.2% sits in the top ten. The sequenced material came from PBMCs. The source is a man younger than 35 in good health and CMV-seronegative.

This clone was recorded only once. V usage is TRBV5-4 and J usage is TRBJ2-1, with 7 positions matching TRBD2. V lost 5 bases, J lost 4 bases, and 9 bases stayed unmatched. CDR3 length: 15 residues. Germline V gives CDR1 SGHNT, CDR2 YYREEE (reference sequence). The CDR3 DNA reads as TGTGCCAGCAGATCTCACCACGGGGGGTACAATGAGCAGTTCTTC. Protein sequence: CASRSHHGGYNEQFF.

This chain connects TRBV5-1 to TRBJ2-5, with D unresolved. V lost 0 bases, J lost 4 bases, and 10 bases lay in between. Per germline, CDR1 SGHRS and CDR2 YFSETQ. The CDR3 is 14 residues long. CDR3 region: CASSLGLEVETQYF. The CDR3 bases are TGCGCCAGCAGCTTGGGCCTAGAAGTAGAGACCCAGTACTTC.

This chain joins TRBV10-3 and TRBJ2-5; 13 bases are a match to TRBD2. The DNA end is more similar to TRBJ2-7, so the J call may be wrong. The CDR3 extends over 16 amino acids. Germline CDR1 is ENHRY and CDR2 is SYGVKD. Here the CDR3 reads CAISEGLAGVSYEQYF. Here the CDR3 DNA reads TGTGCCATCAGTGAGGGACTAGCGGGAGTATCCTACGAGCAGTACTTC.

In this sample, this clone turned up once. The rearrangement links TRBV28 to TRBJ1-2; a weak D match, TRBD1 (5 bases). Germline-derived CDR1 and CDR2 are MDHEN and SYDVKM. V lost 2 bases to trimming and J lost 4 bases, with 8 bases between them. The CDR3 contains 13 residues. The CDR3 spells CASSLGRGYGYTF. The CDR3 region has the DNA TGTGCCAGCAGTTTAGGGAGGGGCTATGGCTACACCTTC.

This clone was seen a single time. This chain uses TRBV14 with TRBJ1-4; the match to TRBD1 covers 9 bases. Germline trimming cut 6 bases from V and 7 bases from J; bases unmatched to any gene: 9. Germline CDR1 reads SGHDN; CDR2 reads FVKESK. The CDR3 has 15 residues. The CDR3 DNA reads TGTGCCAGCAGTAAAAAACAGGGGGCAGGTGAAAAACTGTTTTTT. Amino acids: CASSKKQGAGEKLFF.

The V call is TRBV6-5, the J call TRBJ2-2, with 8 nucleotides matching TRBD1. Germline assignment: CDR1 MNHEY and CDR2 SVGAGI. The CDR3 extends over 14 amino acids. V shed 5 bases, J shed 5 bases, and the junction held 4 bases outside the gene matches. CDR3 bases: TGTGCCAGCAGTGGGACAGGAGCAACCGGGGAGCTGTTTTTT. This gives the protein CASSGTGATGELFF.

Here the CDR3 reads CASRTTSGRSGTQYF. The CDR3, as DNA: TGTGCCAGCAGGACGACTAGCGGGAGGTCAGGGACCCAGTACTTC. The chain employs TRBV28 and TRBJ2-5, with TRBD2 identical over 13 bases. V was clipped by 6 bases and J by 7 bases; unmatched bases: 8. CDR1 and CDR2 (germline): MDHEN, SYDVKM. This CDR3 region has 15 residues.

The chain recombines TRBV29-1 with TRBJ2-1; D might be TRBD1 (6 bases). The germline gives CDR1 SQVTM, CDR2 ANQGSEA. The ends were cut back, 2 bases at V and 9 bases at J, with 14 bases in the middle. The CDR3 length is 13 residues. DNA of the CDR3: TGCAGCGTTGAACCAGGGGTCAGAGGTGAGCAGTTCTTC. This codes for CSVEPGVRGEQFF.

The chain employs TRBV30 and TRBJ1-1; D gene ambiguous. This CDR3 has 15 residues. Germline V gene data show CDR1 as GTSNPN and CDR2 as SVGIG (reference sequence). V was cut by 4 bases and J by 5 bases, with 20 bases left in between. The CDR3 nucleotides are TGTGCCTGGACTCTGGGTAGGACGGGAGTGACTGAAGCTTTCTTT. Translated, it gives CAWTLGRTGVTEAFF. The entire variable domain, with the rest obtained from reference TRBV30 and TRBJ1-1, is as follows: SQTIHQWPATLVQPVGSPLSLECTVEGTSNPNLYWYRQAAGRGLQLLFYSVGIGQISSEVPQNLSASRPQDRQFILSSKKLLLSDSGFYLCAWTLGRTGVTEAFFGQGTRLTVV.

The chain uses TRBV6-6 and TRBJ1-2; D might be TRBD1 (6 bases). From germline, CDR1 is MNHNY and CDR2 SVGAGI (reference sequence). Deletions cut 4 bases from V and 6 bases from J, with 21 bases between. This CDR3 has 16 residues. The CDR3 loop is CASSFQQTKNRDGYTF. The CDR3 DNA is TGTGCCAGCAGTTTCCAACAAACCAAAAACAGGGATGGCTACACCTTC.

The CDR3 here is CASSGAGRGYTF. The CDR3 region has the DNA TGTGCCAGCAGTGGGGCAGGGCGAGGCTACACCTTC. The chain uses TRBV7-2 and TRBJ1-2, with D perhaps TRBD1 (5 bases). The CDR3 has 12 residues. Germline CDR1 is SGHTA and CDR2 is FQGNSA. The V and J ends lost 6 bases and 8 bases respectively, with 13 bases between them.

The rearrangement uses TRBV19 and TRBJ2-2; weak D call: TRBD2 (5 bases). The germline V and J ends were trimmed by 7 bases and 5 bases, with 17 bases remaining between them. The CDR3 has 15 amino acids. The germline gives CDR1 LNHDA, CDR2 SQIVND (reference sequence). CDR3 in amino acids: CASKDQGWETGELFF. The CDR3 DNA sequence: TGTGCCAGTAAGGACCAAGGGTGGGAGACCGGGGAGCTGTTTTTT.

This sequence joins TRBV4-1 and TRBJ1-1; 10 positions match TRBD1. CDR1 is MGHRA, CDR2 YSYEKL, per germline. V gave up 4 bases and J gave up 8 bases; unmatched junction bases: 7. The CDR3 is made up of 14 amino acids. As DNA, the CDR3 is TGCGCCAGCAGCCTTAGACAGGGGGCACCCGAAGCTTTCTTT. It specifies CASSLRQGAPEAFF.

The chain carries TRBV2 and TRBJ2-1, with unresolved D. CDR3 length: 13 residues. With 3 bases removed from V and 10 bases from J, the gap between germline ends came to 13 bases. Germline V CDR1 and CDR2: SNHLY, FYNNEI. The CDR3 sequence is CASSDPSDSEQFF. For the CDR3, the DNA is TGTGCCAGCAGTGACCCCTCGGATAGCGAGCAGTTCTTC. The entire variable domain, with the rest obtained from reference TRBV2 and TRBJ2-1, is as follows: EPEVTQTPSHQVTQMGQEVILRCVPISNHLYFYWYRQILGQKVEFLVSFYNNEISEKSEIFDDQFSVERPDGSNFTLKIRSTKLEDSAMYFCASSDPSDSEQFFGPGTRLTVL.

This rearrangement joins TRBV28 to TRBJ2-5, with D perhaps matching TRBD1 (5 bases). Germline-derived CDR1 and CDR2 are MDHEN and SYDVKM. The CDR3 totals 14 residues. The V end lost 5 bases, the J end lost 6 bases, and 16 bases lay between the germline ends. The CDR3 here is CASSMSRVGKTQYF. The CDR3 DNA follows: TGTGCCAGCAGTATGAGCAGGGTGGGGAAGACCCAGTACTTC. The complete variable domain, with remaining parts taken from reference TRBV28 and TRBJ2-5, reads DVKVTQSSRYLVKRTGEKVFLECVQDMDHENMFWYRQDPGLGLRLIYFSYDVKMKEKGDIPEGYSVSREKKERFSLILESASTNQTSMYLCASSMSRVGKTQYFGPGTRLLVL.

The CDR3 loop reads CASSSGNWGLMNTEAFF. The DNA of the CDR3 is TGTGCCAGCAGCTCGGGTAACTGGGGCCTAATGAACACTGAAGCTTTCTTT. The J gene is TRBJ1-1, the V gene TRBV5-6; a weak D match, TRBD1 (5 bases). CDR3 length equals 17 residues. Trimming left V 3 bases short and J 0 bases short, with 18 bases between. Germline-derived CDR1 and CDR2 are SGHDT and YYEEEE.

The J gene is TRBJ1-5, the V gene TRBV29-1, with 7 bases that match TRBD1. J gave up 6 bases and V 4 bases, and 6 bases lay outside the gene matches. This CDR3 contains 13 residues. Germline CDR1 reads SQVTM; CDR2 reads ANQGSEA. The CDR3 region is CSVGDRVGQPQHF. As DNA, the CDR3 is TGCAGCGTTGGAGACAGGGTAGGTCAGCCCCAGCATTTT.

This clone was seen a few times. The chain combines TRBV5-4 with TRBJ2-7; D gene unclear. Trimming pared 2 bases from V and 0 bases from J, leaving 3 bases between. The CDR3 totals 12 residues. CDR1 and CDR2 (germline): SGHNT, YYREEE (reference sequence). The CDR3 DNA reads TGTGCCAGCAGCTTCCACTCCTACGAGCAGTACTTC. Protein product: CASSFHSYEQYF.

This chain joins TRBV7-2 and TRBJ1-1; D unresolved. The length of the CDR3 is 15 residues. V was shortened by 0 bases and J by 0 bases, with 8 bases between the two germline ends. Germline CDR1 and CDR2: SGHTA and FQGNSA. CDR3 protein: CASSLAPGLNTEAFF. The DNA for the CDR3 is TGTGCCAGCAGCTTAGCGCCAGGCCTGAACACTGAAGCTTTCTTT.

The chain employs TRBV5-4 and TRBJ2-7, with 9 bases aligning to TRBD2. Germline assignment: CDR1 SGHNT and CDR2 YYREEE (reference sequence). This CDR3 contains 16 residues. V lost 2 bases to trimming and J lost 7 bases; unmatched junction nucleotides: 13. Here the CDR3 reads CASSLGGREGQKEQYF. Here the CDR3 DNA reads TGTGCCAGCAGCTTAGGGGGGCGGGAGGGCCAGAAAGAGCAGTACTTC.

The J gene is TRBJ2-1, the V gene TRBV7-9, with D tentatively TRBD2 (6 bases). The CDR3 loop spans 14 amino acids. Per the germline V gene, CDR1 is SEHNR and CDR2 is FQNEAQ (reference sequence). The V end lost 3 bases, the J end lost 3 bases, and 9 bases lay between the germline ends. This chain's CDR3 is CASSLSGVYNEQFF. The CDR3 DNA follows: TGTGCCAGCAGCTTGTCGGGAGTCTACAATGAGCAGTTCTTC.